These T cell receptor beta chains were read from a single sample in a study of cytotoxic CD8 clonotypes in ibrutinib-treated CLL. Assay: immunoSEQ multiplex PCR; the TCRdb copy retains only in-frame clones and omits some. The sample has about 300,000 clones, over 55% seen once. Sample: PBMCs, taken after 36 months of ibrutinib treatment. Every receptor here comes from a human donor with chronic lymphocytic leukemia. CDR3s include the opening cysteine and the closing phenylalanine or tryptophan. The D gene is left open where the match is weak. Clone size is shown for a subset of rows, as once, few, many or a class of expanded clone.

j_call d_call clone_size v_call cdr3_nt cdr3_aa
TRBJ2-1 NA NA TRBV6-1 TGTGCCAGCAGTGCGGTCACAGCTTACAATGAGCAGTTCTTC CASSAVTAYNEQFF
TRBJ1-2 TRBD1 NA TRBV2 TGTGCCAGCACCCCCCGGGGACAGGGGGCAATAATTAACTATGGCTACACCTTC CASTPRGQGAIINYGYTF
TRBJ1-1 NA NA TRBV6-5 TGTGCCAGCAGGAGAGGGATAAACACTGAAGCTTTCTTT CASRRGINTEAFF
TRBJ1-3 NA NA TRBV14 TGTGCCAGCAGCCCAGGTGGAACCTTCTCTGGAAACACCATATATTTT CASSPGGTFSGNTIYF
TRBJ2-3 NA NA TRBV11-2 TGTGCCAGCAGCTTCCCTCGTAGCGGAGGAACCCGCACAGATACGCAGTATTTT CASSFPRSGGTRTDTQYF
TRBJ2-1 NA NA TRBV5-4 TGTGCCAGCAGCCAGGACCATACCGACAATGAGCAGTTCTTC CASSQDHTDNEQFF
TRBJ2-2 NA NA TRBV5-1 TGCGCCAGCAGCTTGATTCCACTAGATGGAACCGGGGAGCTGTTTTTT CASSLIPLDGTGELFF
TRBJ1-2 NA NA TRBV29-1 TGCAGCGTTGGGCCAGGAACCTATGGCTACACCTTC CSVGPGTYGYTF
TRBJ2-1 TRBD1 NA TRBV29-1 TGCAGCGTTGAAGATCGCCGGACAGGGAGGAATGAGCAGTTCTTC CSVEDRRTGRNEQFF
TRBJ2-7 NA NA TRBV7-6 TGTGCCAGCAGTTCGGGGGACAGCTCCTACGAGCAGTACTTC CASSSGDSSYEQYF
TRBJ1-1 NA once TRBV27 TGTGCCAGCAGTTTCGGAGGGTTCACTGAAGCTTTCTTT CASSFGGFTEAFF
TRBJ2-7 TRBD1 NA TRBV5-1 TGCGCCAGCAGCTTGCAGGGTCTGGACAGGTGGTACGAGCAGTACTTC CASSLQGLDRWYEQYF
TRBJ2-3 TRBD2 NA TRBV15 TGTGCCACCAGCAGACTCCCGGGACTAGCGGGACGAGTGACAGATACGCAGTATTTT CATSRLPGLAGRVTDTQYF
TRBJ2-7 TRBD2 NA TRBV11-2 TGTGCCAGCAGCCGTAGCGGGAGCTACGAGCAGTACTTC CASSRSGSYEQYF
TRBJ1-1 NA NA TRBV2 TGTGCCAGCAGTGGTTCTCCCCTAAGGTGGAAGCTCATGAACACTGAAGCTTTCTTT CASSGSPLRWKLMNTEAFF
TRBJ2-4 NA once TRBV6-5 TGTGCCAGCAGTTACTCCGGGAAAAACATTCAGTACTTC CASSYSGKNIQYF
TRBJ2-1 NA NA TRBV11-3 TGTGCCAGCAGCTTCCGGGATTATGAGCAGTTCTTC CASSFRDYEQFF
TRBJ2-7 TRBD2 few TRBV7-2 TGTGCCAGCACATCGGCGGGAGGGGGTTACGAGCAGTACTTC CASTSAGGGYEQYF
TRBJ1-5 TRBD1 few TRBV9 TGTGCCAGCTCAAGGGGGCTCGGACAGCCCCAGCATTTT CASSRGLGQPQHF
TRBJ2-5 NA NA TRBV14 TGTGCCAGCAGCCAAGGCCCCAGGGGGGAAGAGACCCAGTACTTC CASSQGPRGEETQYF
TRBJ1-2 TRBD1 NA TRBV10-2 TGCGCCAGCAGTGACACTCGGACAGGGGTATCGACCTACTATGGCTACACCTTC CASSDTRTGVSTYYGYTF
TRBJ1-2 NA NA TRBV12-5 TGTGCTAGCGCTACAGGGTATGGCTACACCTTC CASATGYGYTF
TRBJ1-2 NA many TRBV5-4 TGTGCCAGCACCCGAGGGGGGTCTAGTAATGGCTACACCTTC CASTRGGSSNGYTF
TRBJ1-2 NA NA TRBV7-6 TGTGCCAGCAGCCTTCAGGAGGGTTTGGGTGGCTACACCTTC CASSLQEGLGGYTF
TRBJ2-5 TRBD2 NA TRBV27 TGTGCCAGCAGTCCTATCTGGGGGGGACGTCGAGAGACCCAGTACTTC CASSPIWGGRRETQYF
TRBJ2-1 TRBD1 NA TRBV4-3 TGCGCCAGCAGCCATGACAGGGGGAATGAGCAGTTCTTC CASSHDRGNEQFF
TRBJ2-5 NA NA TRBV19 TGTGCCAGTAGTATAACAGTGGGGCGGTTCGGGACCCAGTACTTC CASSITVGRFGTQYF
TRBJ2-7 NA NA TRBV13 TGTGCCAGCAGCACCCGGGGACATGGCTACGAGCAGTACTTC CASSTRGHGYEQYF
TRBJ1-2 NA NA TRBV5-1 TGCGCCAGCAGCTTTGGACCAGAGCGATATGGCTACACCTTC CASSFGPERYGYTF
TRBJ2-7 NA once TRBV7-8 TGTGCCAGCAGCTTTCAGGGGCCCTATACCTACGAGCAGTACTTC CASSFQGPYTYEQYF
TRBJ1-1 NA NA TRBV4-1 TGCGCCAGCAGCCACGAAAAGCACAAGCGCACTGAAGCTTTCTTT CASSHEKHKRTEAFF
TRBJ2-3 NA once TRBV5-4 TGTGCCAGCAGTAACAGGGTATCAGATACGCAGTATTTT CASSNRVSDTQYF
TRBJ1-1 NA NA TRBV5-1 TGCGCCAGCAGCCCCCAGAGACTGAACACTGAAGCTTTCTTT CASSPQRLNTEAFF
TRBJ1-5 NA few TRBV5-7 TGTGCCAGCAGTCCCCCTAAGCCCCAGCATTTT CASSPPKPQHF
TRBJ1-3 NA few TRBV18 TGTGCCAGCTCACCCTCGCCCGGGCCCGGAAACACCATATATTTT CASSPSPGPGNTIYF
TRBJ1-1 NA NA TRBV15 TGTGCCACCAGCAGAGAAAGGTTCTCTGAAGCTTTCTTT CATSRERFSEAFF
TRBJ2-5 TRBD2 NA TRBV6-5 TGTGCCAGCAGTTTCGGACTAGCGGGGGGTACAGAGACCCAGTACTTC CASSFGLAGGTETQYF
TRBJ1-1 NA NA TRBV29-1 TGCAGCGTTAACGGTAGGGTTAACGTGAGGGCTGAAGCTTTCTTT CSVNGRVNVRAEAFF
TRBJ2-3 NA NA TRBV7-3 TGTGCCAGCAGCCCGAGTTTCAGCGATACGCAGTATTTT CASSPSFSDTQYF
TRBJ2-7 TRBD1 NA TRBV5-1 TGCGCCAGCAGCAAGGGACAGAATTCCTACGAGCAGTACTTC CASSKGQNSYEQYF
TRBJ2-7 TRBD1 NA TRBV18 TGTGCCAGCTCACCACTGAACAGGGGGCCTTCCTACGAGCAGTACTTC CASSPLNRGPSYEQYF
TRBJ1-2 NA NA TRBV29-1 TGCAGCGTTGAAAGGGCGTATGGCTACACCTTC CSVERAYGYTF
TRBJ2-1 NA NA TRBV5-1 TGCGCCAGCAGCCAAAGCAATGAGCAGTTCTTC CASSQSNEQFF
TRBJ2-4 NA NA TRBV9 TGTGCCAGCAGCTCGGGACTCTTCAAAAACATTCAGTACTTC CASSSGLFKNIQYF